Here is one T cell receptor beta chain with its context. Antigen unknown. These data originate in a study of T cell responses to AZD1222 COVID-19 vaccine. Study results and caveats: Compared with day 0, the breadth and depth of the Spike-specific TCR repertoire rose significantly after two doses of AZD1222. Repertoires in all cases were sampled only once the peak T cell response had passed.

Assay used: immunoSEQ multiplex PCR; TCRdb lists only in-frame clones, some missing. The data hold more than 110,000 clones, with around nine tenths observed a single time. Germline CDR1 and CDR2: SGHDN and FVKESK. The CDR3 runs to 12 residues. Trimming cost V 2 bases and J 4 bases, with 5 bases left between them. This clonotype originated in an adult in good health. V and J are TRBV14 and TRBJ2-5, with D hard to call. Sequencing used peripheral blood, obtained on day 0 of AZD1222 vaccination. The CDR3 region is CASSQIRETQYF. The CDR3 region has the DNA TGTGCCAGCAGCCAAATTAGAGAGACCCAGTACTTC.